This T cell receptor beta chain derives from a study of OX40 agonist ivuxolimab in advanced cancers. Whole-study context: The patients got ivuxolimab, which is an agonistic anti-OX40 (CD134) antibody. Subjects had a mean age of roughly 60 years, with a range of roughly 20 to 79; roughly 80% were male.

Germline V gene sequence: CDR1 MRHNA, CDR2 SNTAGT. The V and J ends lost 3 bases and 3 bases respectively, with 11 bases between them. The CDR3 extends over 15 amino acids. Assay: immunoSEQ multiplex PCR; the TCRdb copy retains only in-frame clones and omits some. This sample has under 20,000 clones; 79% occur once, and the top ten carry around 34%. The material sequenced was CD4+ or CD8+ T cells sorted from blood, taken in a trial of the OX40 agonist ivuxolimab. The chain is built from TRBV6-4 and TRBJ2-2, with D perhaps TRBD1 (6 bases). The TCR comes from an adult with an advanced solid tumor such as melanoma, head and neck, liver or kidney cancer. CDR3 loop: CASSEQGQYTGELFF. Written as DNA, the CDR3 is TGTGCCAGCAGTGAGCAAGGACAGTACACCGGGGAGCTGTTTTTT.